The rows below give T cell receptor beta chains drawn from one sample of a study of blood T cell repertoires in COVID-19. Data came from immunoSEQ multiplex PCR; TCRdb stores just in-frame clones and leaves some out. The data show roughly 180,000 clones, about 80% seen once. Sequenced sample: PBMCs or T cells enriched from blood (not recorded which). The receptors derive from a man aged 45-65 years who had recovered from COVID-19. CDR3s include the opening cysteine and the closing phenylalanine or tryptophan. D genes are given only for firm matches. Only some rows state a clone size, as once, few, many or a class for expanded clones.

J gene,clone size,CDR3 length,V gene,D gene,CDR3 protein,CDR3 DNA
TRBJ2-2,NA,16,TRBV5-4,TRBD2,CASSWEGGGGTGELFF,TGTGCCAGCAGCTGGGAAGGAGGCGGGGGGACCGGGGAGCTGTTTTTT
TRBJ1-2,NA,15,TRBV5-1,TRBD1,CASSGTGDLYYGYTF,TGCGCCAGCAGCGGGACAGGGGATCTATACTATGGCTACACCTTC
TRBJ1-5,NA,14,TRBV19,NA,CASSIDSFNQPQHF,TGTGCCAGTAGTATAGACAGTTTCAATCAGCCCCAGCATTTT
TRBJ1-5,NA,12,TRBV6-1,NA,CASSEGARPQHF,TGTGCCAGCAGTGAAGGGGCACGGCCCCAGCATTTT
TRBJ2-4,NA,11,TRBV18,NA,CASSPEDIQYF,TGTGCCAGCTCACCGGAGGACATTCAGTACTTC
TRBJ2-2,NA,14,TRBV9,NA,CASSVGSGSGELFF,TGTGCCAGCAGCGTAGGGTCGGGAAGCGGGGAGCTGTTTTTT
TRBJ2-5,NA,14,TRBV20-1,TRBD1,CSASGNRGQETQYF,TGCAGTGCTAGTGGGAACAGGGGACAAGAGACCCAGTACTTC
TRBJ2-1,NA,15,TRBV24-1,NA,CATSDFVRSDNEQFF,TGTGCCACCAGTGATTTTGTACGCAGCGACAATGAGCAGTTCTTC
TRBJ1-2,once,15,TRBV5-1,TRBD1,CASSLGWTGNYGYTF,TGCGCCAGCAGCTTGGGTTGGACAGGAAACTATGGCTACACCTTC
TRBJ1-5,NA,14,TRBV9,NA,CASSVDGGVRPQHF,TGTGCCAGCAGCGTAGACGGCGGAGTGAGGCCCCAGCATTTT
TRBJ1-4,once,14,TRBV5-1,TRBD1,CASSYRDRNEKLFF,TGCGCCAGCAGCTACCGGGACAGGAATGAAAAACTGTTTTTT
TRBJ1-6,NA,13,TRBV6-5,NA,CASSPLGGRPLHF,TGTGCCAGCAGTCCTCTGGGGGGAAGACCCCTCCACTTT
TRBJ2-5,NA,14,TRBV5-6,TRBD2,CASSFPGREETQYF,TGTGCCAGCAGCTTCCCAGGGAGGGAAGAGACCCAGTACTTC
TRBJ2-7,NA,15,TRBV7-8,NA,CASTPGEQGDVEQYF,TGTGCCAGCACCCCTGGGGAACAGGGCGACGTCGAGCAGTACTTC
TRBJ1-2,NA,12,TRBV29-1,NA,CSVEWQVLGYTF,TGCAGCGTTGAATGGCAGGTTCTTGGCTACACCTTC
TRBJ2-7,NA,15,TRBV4-1,NA,CASSEGGGGSYEQYF,TGCGCCAGCAGCGAGGGGGGCGGGGGCTCCTACGAGCAGTACTTC
TRBJ2-1,NA,15,TRBV10-2,TRBD1,CASRTGTGGHNEQFF,TGCGCCAGCAGAACCGGGACAGGGGGACACAATGAGCAGTTCTTC
TRBJ2-7,NA,15,TRBV7-7,TRBD2,CASSFSGTSAYEQYF,TGTGCTAGCAGCTTCTCCGGGACTAGCGCTTACGAGCAGTACTTC
TRBJ2-3,NA,14,TRBV9,NA,CASSAQEGADTQYF,TGTGCCAGCAGCGCCCAGGAGGGAGCAGATACGCAGTATTTT
TRBJ1-1,NA,15,TRBV5-1,TRBD1,CASSLQGGGSAEAFF,TGCGCCAGCAGCTTGCAGGGGGGTGGAAGCGCTGAAGCTTTCTTT
TRBJ1-5,NA,14,TRBV27,NA,CASSLSGVGQPQHF,TGTGCCAGCAGTTTATCAGGGGTGGGTCAGCCCCAGCATTTT
TRBJ2-7,once,15,TRBV27,NA,CASSLGAQGGYEQYF,TGTGCCAGCAGCTTGGGTGCTCAGGGGGGCTACGAGCAGTACTTC
TRBJ2-7,NA,13,TRBV10-1,NA,CASSESPGDEQYF,TGCGCCAGCAGTGAGTCGCCAGGGGACGAGCAGTACTTC
TRBJ1-4,few,17,TRBV7-6,TRBD1,CASSGRDRNRANEKLFF,TGTGCCAGCAGCGGCCGGGACAGGAACCGGGCTAATGAAAAACTGTTTTTT
TRBJ2-5,few,13,TRBV5-4,NA,CASSWEFQETQYF,TGTGCCAGCAGCTGGGAGTTCCAAGAGACCCAGTACTTC
TRBJ1-1,NA,11,TRBV29-1,NA,CSVEVETEAFF,TGCAGCGTTGAAGTCGAGACTGAAGCTTTCTTT
TRBJ2-6,NA,18,TRBV18,TRBD1,CASSPLTGAASGANVLTF,TGTGCCAGCTCACCCTTGACAGGGGCGGCCTCTGGGGCCAACGTCCTGACTTTC
TRBJ2-1,few,17,TRBV19,TRBD2,CASSMGLAGVGYNEQFF,TGTGCCAGTAGTATGGGACTAGCGGGAGTGGGCTACAATGAGCAGTTCTTC
TRBJ2-7,NA,15,TRBV24-1,NA,CATSGGRGSSYEQYF,TGTGCCACCAGTGGGGGGCGCGGTTCTTCCTACGAGCAGTACTTC
TRBJ1-1,NA,15,TRBV4-1,NA,CASSQERVGRFEAFF,TGCGCCAGCAGCCAAGAGAGGGTGGGCAGGTTTGAAGCTTTCTTT
TRBJ1-6,NA,11,TRBV5-1,NA,CASGPNSPLHF,TGCGCCAGCGGCCCGAATTCACCCCTCCACTTT
TRBJ2-7,once,11,TRBV18,NA,CASSPAYEQYF,TGTGCCAGCTCACCCGCCTACGAGCAGTACTTC
TRBJ2-1,NA,15,TRBV5-5,NA,CASSFRTQSYNEQFF,TGTGCCAGCAGCTTCAGGACACAATCCTACAATGAGCAGTTCTTC
TRBJ1-1,NA,14,TRBV28,NA,CASSLVDRNTEAFF,TGTGCCAGCAGTTTAGTCGACAGGAACACTGAAGCTTTCTTT
TRBJ1-1,NA,13,TRBV15,NA,CATSSLRNTEAFF,TGTGCCACCAGCAGTCTGAGGAACACTGAAGCTTTCTTT
TRBJ2-1,NA,15,TRBV10-3,NA,CAISESGSSYNEQFF,TGTGCCATCAGTGAGTCGGGGAGCTCCTACAATGAGCAGTTCTTC
TRBJ2-1,NA,13,TRBV19,NA,CASRRQGYNEQFF,TGTGCCAGTCGTCGGCAGGGGTACAATGAGCAGTTCTTC
TRBJ2-4,NA,15,TRBV2,TRBD1,CASSEMGQGFGIQYF,TGTGCCAGCAGTGAAATGGGACAGGGATTCGGCATTCAGTACTTC
TRBJ1-5,NA,14,TRBV2,TRBD1,CASTEDRSDQPQHF,TGTGCCAGCACAGAGGACAGGTCAGATCAGCCCCAGCATTTT
TRBJ2-5,NA,12,TRBV3-1/TRBV3-2,NA,CASSQDLQTQYF,TGTGCCAGCAGCCAAGACCTCCAGACCCAGTACTTC
TRBJ1-1,NA,15,TRBV19,TRBD1,CASTPSRWTGTEAFF,TGTGCCAGTACCCCTTCTAGATGGACAGGAACTGAAGCTTTCTTT
TRBJ2-3,NA,15,TRBV5-1,TRBD2,CASSSLAANTDTQYF,TGCGCCAGCAGCTCCCTAGCGGCGAACACAGATACGCAGTATTTT
TRBJ2-2,few,15,TRBV2,NA,CASTGVAVNTGELFF,TGTGCCAGCACCGGGGTAGCGGTTAACACCGGGGAGCTGTTTTTT
TRBJ2-7,NA,14,TRBV29-1,TRBD2,CSAGGYRFGDEQYF,TGCAGCGCGGGAGGGTATAGGTTCGGGGACGAGCAGTACTTC
TRBJ1-2,NA,12,TRBV2,NA,CASSEYSFGYTF,TGTGCCAGCAGTGAATATAGTTTTGGCTACACCTTC
TRBJ2-3,NA,15,TRBV11-2,NA,CASSFGTGRVDTQYF,TGTGCCAGCAGTTTTGGAACCGGGAGAGTTGATACGCAGTATTTT
TRBJ2-5,NA,13,TRBV3-1/TRBV3-2,NA,CASSQDGVYPKYF,TGTGCCAGCAGCCAAGACGGGGTTTATCCAAAGTACTTC
TRBJ2-2,NA,15,TRBV19,NA,CASSFPGQNTGELFF,TGTGCCAGTAGTTTCCCGGGACAGAACACCGGGGAGCTGTTTTTT
TRBJ1-1,NA,15,TRBV27,NA,CASSSYEAVNTEAFF,TGTGCCAGCAGTTCCTACGAGGCGGTGAACACTGAAGCTTTCTTT
TRBJ1-3,NA,15,TRBV5-8,TRBD1,CASGQGIYSGNTIYF,TGTGCCAGCGGACAGGGGATCTACTCTGGAAACACCATATATTTT
TRBJ1-5,NA,14,TRBV5-5,TRBD1,CASSGGTGRQPQHF,TGTGCCAGCAGCGGCGGGACAGGGAGGCAGCCCCAGCATTTT